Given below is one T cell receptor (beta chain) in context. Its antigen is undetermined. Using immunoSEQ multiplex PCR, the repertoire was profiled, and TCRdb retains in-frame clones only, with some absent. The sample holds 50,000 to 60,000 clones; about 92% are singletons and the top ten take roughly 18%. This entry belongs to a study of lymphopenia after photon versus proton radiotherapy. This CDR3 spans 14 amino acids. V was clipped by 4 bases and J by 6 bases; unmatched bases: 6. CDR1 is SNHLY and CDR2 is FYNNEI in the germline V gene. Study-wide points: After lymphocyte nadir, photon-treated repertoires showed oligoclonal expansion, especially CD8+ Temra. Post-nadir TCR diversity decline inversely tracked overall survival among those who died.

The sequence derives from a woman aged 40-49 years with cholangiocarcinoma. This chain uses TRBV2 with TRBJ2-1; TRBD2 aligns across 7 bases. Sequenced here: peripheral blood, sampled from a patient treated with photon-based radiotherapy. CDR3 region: CASSGGLGVNEQFF. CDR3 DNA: TGTGCCAGCAGTGGCGGACTAGGGGTCAATGAGCAGTTCTTC.